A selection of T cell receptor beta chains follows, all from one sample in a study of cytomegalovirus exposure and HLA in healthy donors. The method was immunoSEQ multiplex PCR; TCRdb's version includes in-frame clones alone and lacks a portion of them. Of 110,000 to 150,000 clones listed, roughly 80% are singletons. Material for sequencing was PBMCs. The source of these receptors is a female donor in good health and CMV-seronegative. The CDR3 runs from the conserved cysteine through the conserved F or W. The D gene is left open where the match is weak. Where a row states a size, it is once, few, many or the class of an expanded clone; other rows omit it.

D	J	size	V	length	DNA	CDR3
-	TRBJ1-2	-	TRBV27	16	TGTGCCAGCAGTTTATCGATTGGCCGGGATGACTATGGCTACACCTTC	CASSLSIGRDDYGYTF
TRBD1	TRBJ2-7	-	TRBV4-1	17	TGCGCCAGCAGCCAACTTGGACAGGAGGTTCGACCCTACGAGCAGTACTTC	CASSQLGQEVRPYEQYF
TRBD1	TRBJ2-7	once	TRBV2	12	TGTGCCTCCCGGACAGGTCCCTACGAGCAGTACTTC	CASRTGPYEQYF
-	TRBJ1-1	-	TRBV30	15	TGTGCCTGGAGTCTCACAGTTTCGATGAACACTGAAGCTTTCTTT	CAWSLTVSMNTEAFF
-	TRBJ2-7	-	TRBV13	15	TGTGCCAGCAGCTTGAGGGGGAAGATCTCCTACGAGCAGTACTTC	CASSLRGKISYEQYF
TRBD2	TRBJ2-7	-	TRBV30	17	TGTGCCTGGAGTGCCTTTCGGACTAGCGGCTATTCCTACGAGCAGTACTTC	CAWSAFRTSGYSYEQYF
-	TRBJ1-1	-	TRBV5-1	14	TGCGCCAGCAGCTTGCGGGGATTTGTAACTGAAGCTTTCTTT	CASSLRGFVTEAFF
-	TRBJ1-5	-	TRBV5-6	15	TGTGCCAGCAGCCCTTGGGTAGTTGGGGGGGAACCCCAGCATTTT	CASSPWVVGGEPQHF
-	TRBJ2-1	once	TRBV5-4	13	TGTGCCAGCAGCTCACTAGATATCGATGAGCAGTTCTTC	CASSSLDIDEQFF
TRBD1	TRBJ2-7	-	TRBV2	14	TGTGCCAGCAGTTCCTTACAGGGGGCATACGAGCAGTACTTC	CASSSLQGAYEQYF
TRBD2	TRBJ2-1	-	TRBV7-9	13	TGTGCCAGCGGATGGGGGGGAACGGATGAGCAGTTCTTC	CASGWGGTDEQFF
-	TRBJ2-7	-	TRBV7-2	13	TGTGCCAGCGGGTGGACAATTCAGTACGAGCAGTACTTC	CASGWTIQYEQYF
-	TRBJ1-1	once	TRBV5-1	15	TGCGCCAGCAGCCCCGGGTTGCGAGGTAACACTGAAGCTTTCTTT	CASSPGLRGNTEAFF
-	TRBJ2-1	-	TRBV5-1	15	TGCGCCAGCAGCTTGTGGGGGCAAATGAACAATGAGCAGTTCTTC	CASSLWGQMNNEQFF
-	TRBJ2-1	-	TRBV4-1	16	TGCGCCAGCAGCCACCCTACAGAGAGCTCCTACAATGAGCAGTTCTTC	CASSHPTESSYNEQFF
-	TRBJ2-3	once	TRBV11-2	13	TGTGCCAGCAGATCCGGGACACTAAATACGCAGTATTTT	CASRSGTLNTQYF
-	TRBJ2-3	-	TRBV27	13	TGTGCCAGCAGTCCCCAGGGGCCATATACGCAGTATTTT	CASSPQGPYTQYF
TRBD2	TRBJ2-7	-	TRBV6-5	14	TGTGCCAGCAGGACCGGGAGGTTGTCCTACGAGCAGTACTTC	CASRTGRLSYEQYF
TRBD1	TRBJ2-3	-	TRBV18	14	TGTGCCAGCTCACCTGACAGGGTGTCAGATACGCAGTATTTT	CASSPDRVSDTQYF
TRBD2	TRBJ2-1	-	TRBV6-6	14	TGTGCCAGCAGCCGAGCGGGAGAATTGAATGAGCAGTTCTTC	CASSRAGELNEQFF
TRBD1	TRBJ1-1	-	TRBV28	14	TGTGCCAGCAGTCCTACAGGGGGCGTCACTGAAGCTTTCTTT	CASSPTGGVTEAFF
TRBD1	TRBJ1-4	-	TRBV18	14	TGTGCCAGCTCACTTACAGGGGATAATGAAAAACTGTTTTTT	CASSLTGDNEKLFF
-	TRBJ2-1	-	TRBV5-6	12	TGTGCCAGCAGCTTACCAGGGGTTGAGCAGTTCTTC	CASSLPGVEQFF
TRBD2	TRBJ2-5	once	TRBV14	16	TGTGCCAGCAGCCAAGATCGGCCTAGCGGGATGGAGACCCAGTACTTC	CASSQDRPSGMETQYF
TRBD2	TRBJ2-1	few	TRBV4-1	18	TGCGCCAGCAGCCAAGTAAATGTCGGGACTAGCGGATATAATGAGCAGTTCTTC	CASSQVNVGTSGYNEQFF
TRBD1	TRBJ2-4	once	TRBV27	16	TGTGCCAGCAGTTTAGGACAGGGATTAGCCAAAAACATTCAGTACTTC	CASSLGQGLAKNIQYF
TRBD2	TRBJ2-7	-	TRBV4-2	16	TGTGCCAGCAGCCAGACGCTAGCGGGAGAATCCTACGAGCAGTACTTC	CASSQTLAGESYEQYF
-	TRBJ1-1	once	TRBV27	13	TGTGCCAGCAGTTACCTAGTGAACACTGAAGCTTTCTTT	CASSYLVNTEAFF
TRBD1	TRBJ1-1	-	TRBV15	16	TGTGCCACCAGCTCGAGAGGGCCAGGGGGAGCCTCTGGTGCTTTCTTT	CATSSRGPGGASGAFF
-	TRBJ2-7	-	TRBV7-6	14	TGTGCCAGCAGCTTAGCGAGAGGCCCCGTGGAGCAGTACTTC	CASSLARGPVEQYF
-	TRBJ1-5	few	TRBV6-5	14	TGTGCCAGCAGACCTCGGACAGGCAATCAGCCCCAGCATTTT	CASRPRTGNQPQHF
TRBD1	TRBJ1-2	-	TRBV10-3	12	TGTGCCATCAGGACAGGGGGAGAGGGCTACACCTTC	CAIRTGGEGYTF
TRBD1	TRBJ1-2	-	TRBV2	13	TGTGCCAGCAGTGGGACAGGATCCTATGGCTACACCTTC	CASSGTGSYGYTF
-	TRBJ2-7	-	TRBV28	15	TGTGCCAGCAGTTTAGGGCAGGAACATTTCTACGAGCAGTACTTC	CASSLGQEHFYEQYF
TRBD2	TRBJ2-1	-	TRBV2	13	TGTGCCAGCAGTTCCGGACTAGACAATGAGCAGTTCTTC	CASSSGLDNEQFF
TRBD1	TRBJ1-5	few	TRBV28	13	TGTGCCAGCAGTTGGGACAGGGGTCAGCCCCAGCATTTT	CASSWDRGQPQHF
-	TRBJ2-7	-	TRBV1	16	TGCACCAGCCTTCCCGCCTGTAGCGGGAGGTTCTACGAGCAGTACTTC	CTSLPACSGRFYEQYF
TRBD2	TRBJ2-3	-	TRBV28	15	TGTGCCAGCAGTACATGGGGAGGGAGCACAGATACGCAGTATTTT	CASSTWGGSTDTQYF
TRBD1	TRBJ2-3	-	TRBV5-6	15	TGTGCCAGCAGCTTGAGTCACAGGGGGTTGGATACGCAGTATTTT	CASSLSHRGLDTQYF
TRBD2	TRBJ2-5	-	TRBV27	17	TGTGCCAGCAGACTCGGGACTACCCACCCTCATGGAGAGACCCAGTACTTC	CASRLGTTHPHGETQYF
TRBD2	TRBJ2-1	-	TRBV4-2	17	TGTGCCAGCAGCCAAGATCGGAGGCTAGCGGGGTTCAATGAGCAGTTCTTC	CASSQDRRLAGFNEQFF
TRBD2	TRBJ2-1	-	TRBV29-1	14	TGCAGCGTTGCGGGAGGGCCCTCCTACAATGAGCAGTTCTTC	CSVAGGPSYNEQFF
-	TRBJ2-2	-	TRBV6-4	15	TGTGCCAGCAGTCCGAGGGGGTATGAACCGGGGGAGCTGTTTTTT	CASSPRGYEPGELFF
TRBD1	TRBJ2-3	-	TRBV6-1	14	TGTGCCAGCAGGCTACAGGGGTTGGATGATACGCAGTATTTT	CASRLQGLDDTQYF